These T cell receptor beta chains were read from a single sample in a study of shared clonotypes between healthy human individuals. Clones were sequenced by immunoSEQ multiplex PCR, and TCRdb holds only the in-frame ones, with some missing. The sample holds approximately 1.9 million clones, around 95% seen once. Sequenced: naive CD8+ T cells from PBMCs. These receptors were taken from a man between 18 and 29 years old in good health. Some clones in this sample may be carry-over from other donors' samples. The CDR3 runs from the conserved cysteine through the conserved F or W. Each record gives: CDR3 DNA, CDR3 protein, J gene, V gene, clone size, D gene. D genes are given only for firm matches. Clone size is given for some rows only: seen once, a few or many times, or a class if the clone is expanded.

cdr3_nt: TGTGCCAGTAGTGAGGGACAGGGGGTAGGCTACGAGCAGTACTTC; cdr3_aa: CASSEGQGVGYEQYF; j_call: TRBJ2-7; v_call: TRBV19; clone_size: .; d_call: TRBD1
cdr3_nt: TGTGCCAGCAGTTCATCATCCCAAGAGACCCAGTACTTC; cdr3_aa: CASSSSSQETQYF; j_call: TRBJ2-5; v_call: TRBV28; clone_size: once; d_call: .
cdr3_nt: TGTGCCAGCAGGCGACAGGGTTCAGATACGCAGTATTTT; cdr3_aa: CASRRQGSDTQYF; j_call: TRBJ2-3; v_call: TRBV7-9; clone_size: .; d_call: TRBD1
cdr3_nt: TGTGCCAGCAGTAGCTCCTACGAGCAGTACTTC; cdr3_aa: CASSSSYEQYF; j_call: TRBJ2-7; v_call: TRBV27; clone_size: few; d_call: .
cdr3_nt: TGTGCCAGTAGGCGGGGGGGAAGCAATCAGCCCCAGCATTTT; cdr3_aa: CASRRGGSNQPQHF; j_call: TRBJ1-5; v_call: TRBV19; clone_size: .; d_call: .
cdr3_nt: TGTGCCAGCAGCTACGGACAGGTCTTTGGCTACACCTTC; cdr3_aa: CASSYGQVFGYTF; j_call: TRBJ1-2; v_call: TRBV7-9; clone_size: .; d_call: TRBD1
cdr3_nt: TGTGCCAGCAGCGCACTGGGACCGCTGGGCTACAATGAGCAGTTCTTC; cdr3_aa: CASSALGPLGYNEQFF; j_call: TRBJ2-1; v_call: TRBV9; clone_size: .; d_call: .
cdr3_nt: TGCGCCAGCAGCCAAGGATCCTCAGTCAGGTTCGCCGGGGAGCTGTTTTTT; cdr3_aa: CASSQGSSVRFAGELFF; j_call: TRBJ2-2; v_call: TRBV4-1; clone_size: .; d_call: .
cdr3_nt: TGTGCCAGTAGTATAGGGCGGAGAGGGAACCAAGAGACCCAGTACTTC; cdr3_aa: CASSIGRRGNQETQYF; j_call: TRBJ2-5; v_call: TRBV19; clone_size: .; d_call: .
cdr3_nt: TGCGCCAGCAGCCAAGATCTACTTTCCGGGGAGCTGTTTTTT; cdr3_aa: CASSQDLLSGELFF; j_call: TRBJ2-2; v_call: TRBV4-3; clone_size: once; d_call: .
cdr3_nt: TGTGCCAGCAGCGATCTACAGGGAAGGAAGACTGAAGCTTTCTTT; cdr3_aa: CASSDLQGRKTEAFF; j_call: TRBJ1-1; v_call: TRBV7-9; clone_size: .; d_call: .
cdr3_nt: TGTGCCACCGGATTTAGGACTAGTGGGAATGAGCAGTTCTTC; cdr3_aa: CATGFRTSGNEQFF; j_call: TRBJ2-1; v_call: TRBV19; clone_size: .; d_call: TRBD2
cdr3_nt: TGCACCAGCAGCCAAGTGGACGGGGGAAAGACCCAGTACTTC; cdr3_aa: CTSSQVDGGKTQYF; j_call: TRBJ2-5; v_call: TRBV1; clone_size: .; d_call: .
cdr3_nt: TGCGCCAGCAGCCAAACAGGGGTTGGTAATTCACCCCTCCACTTT; cdr3_aa: CASSQTGVGNSPLHF; j_call: TRBJ1-6; v_call: TRBV4-1; clone_size: .; d_call: TRBD1
cdr3_nt: TGTGCCAGCAGTTTAAGGTCCAGCGGGGGACTCTACGAGCAGTACTTC; cdr3_aa: CASSLRSSGGLYEQYF; j_call: TRBJ2-7; v_call: TRBV27; clone_size: .; d_call: TRBD2
cdr3_nt: TGTGCCAGCACCAGTACGGGGGAGGGCTACAATGAGCAGTTCTTC; cdr3_aa: CASTSTGEGYNEQFF; j_call: TRBJ2-1; v_call: TRBV5-4; clone_size: .; d_call: TRBD2
cdr3_nt: TGTGCCAGCAGCTTGGGACCGACAGCCGCCAAACACTACGAGCAGTACTTC; cdr3_aa: CASSLGPTAAKHYEQYF; j_call: TRBJ2-7; v_call: TRBV11-2; clone_size: once; d_call: .
cdr3_nt: TGTGCCAGTATTGCGGGAGGAAGGACCGGGGAGCTGTTTTTT; cdr3_aa: CASIAGGRTGELFF; j_call: TRBJ2-2; v_call: TRBV19; clone_size: .; d_call: TRBD2
cdr3_nt: TGTGCCAGCAGCTTAAACTACGGTACAGATACGCAGTATTTT; cdr3_aa: CASSLNYGTDTQYF; j_call: TRBJ2-3; v_call: TRBV7-9; clone_size: .; d_call: .
cdr3_nt: TGTGCCAGCTCACCAAACCGCGAAGTCCAAGAGACCCAGTACTTC; cdr3_aa: CASSPNREVQETQYF; j_call: TRBJ2-5; v_call: TRBV18; clone_size: .; d_call: .
cdr3_nt: TGTGCCAGCAGCTTAGGGATGAGCTCCTACAATGAGCAGTTCTTC; cdr3_aa: CASSLGMSSYNEQFF; j_call: TRBJ2-1; v_call: TRBV7-2; clone_size: .; d_call: .
cdr3_nt: TGTGCCATCAGTCCGGGCCCCAACTATGGCTACACCTTC; cdr3_aa: CAISPGPNYGYTF; j_call: TRBJ1-2; v_call: TRBV10-3; clone_size: .; d_call: .
cdr3_nt: TGTGCCGGTCTACTACCTGGCGGCTATGGCTACACCTTC; cdr3_aa: CAGLLPGGYGYTF; j_call: TRBJ1-2; v_call: TRBV2; clone_size: .; d_call: .
cdr3_nt: TGTGCCAGCAGCCCCAGGACTAGCGTTGATGAGCAGTTCTTC; cdr3_aa: CASSPRTSVDEQFF; j_call: TRBJ2-1; v_call: TRBV7-3; clone_size: .; d_call: TRBD2
cdr3_nt: TGTGCCAGCAGCTTAGGGGGACAGGGGGCATCCTACAATGAGCAGTTCTTC; cdr3_aa: CASSLGGQGASYNEQFF; j_call: TRBJ2-1; v_call: TRBV7-6; clone_size: .; d_call: TRBD1